This T cell receptor beta chain stems from a study of control samples from healthy donors and cancer patients. TCRdb's copy holds only in-frame clones and misses some; the assay was immunoSEQ multiplex PCR. Among 150,000 to 200,000 clones listed, approximately 92% were seen once. There are 13 residues in the CDR3. Trimming took off 6 bases at V and 0 bases at J, with 6 bases between the two ends. In germline, CDR1 is MGHDK, CDR2 SYGVNS. The gene calls are TRBV25-1 and TRBJ1-3; D unresolved. The sequenced material came from blood. This sequence was found in a young man in good health. CDR3 sequence reads: CASRTDSGNTIYF. The CDR3 bases are TGTGCCAGCAGAACAGACTCTGGAAACACCATATATTTT.